This T cell receptor (beta chain) was documented in a study of blood T cell repertoires in COVID-19. Study information: T cells, B-cell-depleted T cells, or PBMCs provided the cDNA or gDNA that served as material.

The CDR3 has 15 residues. V was pared by 7 bases and J by 2 bases, with 9 bases of the junction left unmatched. Germline V gene data show CDR1 as MNHEY and CDR2 as SVGAGI. In the original analysis: Quantification of nucleated cells was approximated via reference gene primer amplification. Profiling relied on immunoSEQ multiplex PCR, and the TCRdb table lists in-frame clones only, not all of them. Clone size and V and J calls were adopted from that table, with D and trimming inferred from the DNA. Of about 270,000 clones in the sample, 75% to 90% were seen once. The V gene is TRBV6-5, the J gene TRBJ2-3; 7 bases fit TRBD1. The clonotype originates from a human donor in a cohort sampled during active COVID-19. Sequencing input: peripheral blood. CDR3 sequence (DNA): TGTGCCAGCACCAGGGACAGATCCTTCACAGATACGCAGTATTTT. Residues: CASTRDRSFTDTQYF.